Below are 12 T cell receptor beta chains sequenced from a single sample in a study of control samples from healthy donors and cancer patients. Here immunoSEQ multiplex PCR was the method, and the copy in TCRdb shows in-frame clones only, minus some. Among more than 20,000 clones listed, roughly 91% were seen once. Sequencing was performed on PBMCs. The receptors derive from a middle-aged man with lung cancer.

This chain links TRBV27 with TRBJ1-2; 9 bases are shared with TRBD1. The J segment lost 4 bases and the V segment lost 6 bases, leaving 6 bases of the junction unmatched. The CDR3 runs 14 residues. CDR1 is MNHEY, CDR2 SMNVEV, per germline (reference sequence). The CDR3 sequence: CASSQQDRGYGYTF. CDR3 sequence (DNA): TGTGCCAGCAGCCAGCAGGACAGGGGCTATGGCTACACCTTC.

This clone was picked up one time. The chain joins TRBV6-2 or TRBV6-3 to TRBJ2-1; D call uncertain. The ends were cut back, 6 bases at V and 0 bases at J, with 12 bases in the middle. Germline CDR1 MNHEY, CDR2 SVGEGT. The CDR3 runs to 15 residues. The DNA of the CDR3 is TGTGCCAGCAGCCGGACCTCTAGCTCCTACAATGAGCAGTTCTTC. Encoded protein: CASSRTSSSYNEQFF.

The rearrangement joins TRBV9 to TRBJ2-7, with 14 positions matching TRBD2. This CDR3 has 17 amino acids. J was trimmed by 2 bases and V by 3 bases; bases with no gene match: 7. Per the germline V gene, CDR1 is SGDLS and CDR2 is YYNGEE. CDR3 in DNA: TGTGCCAGCAGCGAAGGGACTAGCGGGGGTGCCGCCTACGAGCAGTACTTC. Its protein product is CASSEGTSGGAAYEQYF.

This clone was seen a few times. CDR3 sequence reads: CASSVSWGENEKLFF. In DNA form, the CDR3 reads TGTGCCAGCAGCGTATCGTGGGGGGAGAATGAAAAACTGTTTTTT. This chain uses TRBV9 with TRBJ1-4; possibly TRBD1 for D (5 bases). CDR1 SGDLS and CDR2 YYNGEE come from the germline V gene. The V end was cut by 1 base, the J end by 5 bases, with 12 bases between. CDR3 length: 15 residues.

The chain has TRBV9 and TRBJ2-5, with unresolved D. V lost 2 bases and J 1 base, leaving 9 bases between the germline ends. Germline V CDR1 and CDR2: SGDLS, YYNGEE. The CDR3 sequence is 14 residues long. In DNA, the CDR3 is TGTGCCAGCAGCGTCGGCAGTGGCCAAGAGACCCAGTACTTC. Translating gives CASSVGSGQETQYF.

The chain employs TRBV2 and TRBJ2-2; possibly TRBD1 for D (6 bases). There are 15 residues in the CDR3. The germline gives CDR1 SNHLY, CDR2 FYNNEI. With 4 bases removed from V and 6 bases from J, the gap between germline ends came to 15 bases. The CDR3 loop is CASSGTDSTAGELFF. Written as DNA, the CDR3 is TGTGCCAGCAGTGGAACGGACAGCACGGCCGGGGAGCTGTTTTTT.

The chain employs TRBV18 and TRBJ2-3, with D maybe TRBD2 (6 bases). Germline V CDR1 and CDR2: KGHSH, LQKENI. The CDR3 covers 15 residues. Trimming shortened V by 2 bases and J by 6 bases, and 15 bases separated the two germline ends. The CDR3 nucleotides read TGTGCCAGCTCACCAGGGTCAGGGAGGTCTGATACGCAGTATTTT. This gives the protein CASSPGSGRSDTQYF.

The rearrangement links TRBV3-1 (or the pseudogene TRBV3-2) to TRBJ1-2; 10 bases align to TRBD1. Per germline, CDR1 LGHDT and CDR2 YNNKEL (reference sequence). The CDR3 contains 13 residues. The V gene end was trimmed by 4 bases and the J gene end by 4 bases; junction bases not matched to a gene: 0. CDR3 nucleotide sequence: TGTGCCAGCAGCCGGACAGGGGGCTATGGCTACACCTTC. It yields the protein CASSRTGGYGYTF.

The chain carries TRBV25-1 and TRBJ1-6; perhaps TRBD1 as D (5 bases). Per germline, CDR1 MGHDK and CDR2 SYGVNS. CDR3 size: 15 residues. V lost 4 bases and J 6 bases, leaving 13 bases between the germline ends. The CDR3 coding sequence is TGTGCCAGCAGTGTGCCGGGACGGTCTAATTCACCCCTCCACTTT. This codes for CASSVPGRSNSPLHF. Complete variable domain (other parts from reference TRBV25-1 and TRBJ1-6): EADIYQTPRYLVIGTGKKITLECSQTMGHDKMYWYQQDPGMELHLIHYSYGVNSTEKGDLSSESTVSRIRTEHFPLTLESARPSHTSQYLCASSVPGRSNSPLHFGNGTRLTVT.

The chain combines TRBV11-3 with TRBJ2-1, with D possibly matching TRBD1 (5 bases). V was cut by 0 bases and J by 0 bases, with 27 bases left in between. CDR1 is SGHNT and CDR2 is YENEEA in the germline V gene. The CDR3 is 22 amino acids. The CDR3 nucleotides read TGTGCCAGCAGCTTAGATACCAGGGCCACCTCAATCCGAAGGAGCTCCTACAATGAGCAGTTCTTC. Residues: CASSLDTRATSIRRSSYNEQFF.

The V call is TRBV4-1, the J call TRBJ1-1, with 7 nucleotides matching TRBD1. Germline V gene lookup returns CDR1 MGHRA and CDR2 YSYEKL. V lost 4 bases to trimming and J lost 2 bases; unmatched junction nucleotides: 10. This CDR3 region has 16 residues. CDR3 nucleotides: TGCGCCAGCAGCCGGGGTTGGACAGGCGGAAACACTGAAGCTTTCTTT. Its protein product is CASSRGWTGGNTEAFF.

This chain uses TRBV4-3 with TRBJ1-4, with D uncertain. Trimming took off 2 bases at V and 3 bases at J, with 16 bases between the two ends. The CDR3 is 17 amino acids. Germline V CDR1 and CDR2: LGHNA, YSLEER. The CDR3 coding sequence is TGCGCCAGCAGCCAATTTGACAACTCCCCCTCTAATGAAAAACTGTTTTTT. Amino acid sequence: CASSQFDNSPSNEKLFF.